This T cell receptor (beta chain) originates from a study of Graves' ophthalmopathy and Graves' hyperthyroidism. Across the study: Peripheral blood sampling preceded any treatment and occurred at initial diagnosis. Study-wide results and limits: In predicting ophthalmopathy progression, the model reached about 71% sensitivity and roughly 75% specificity.

Of note for this clonotype: Its target is not known.

The study amplified TCR beta CDR3 regions using RNA transcripts. HTBI primers were used in a first-round RT-PCR, which preceded a second-round multiplex PCR. One entry per CDR3 protein, called by TCRdb with MiXCR from the multiplex PCR reads. The sample gives roughly 160,000 distinct CDR3 sequences, around two fifths of which show up once; roughly 6% is in the top ten. Other autoimmune diseases, uncontrolled infections, pregnancy or lactation excluded patients from enrollment. Symptoms, serum thyroxine and TRAb, thyroid ultrasound, and orbital computed tomography formed the diagnostic basis. Sample: peripheral blood. The TCR sequence derives from a woman aged 40 to 49 with Graves' ophthalmopathy.

CDR3 nucleotide sequence: TGTGCTAGTGGCCCACTAGCGGGCTCACAAGAGACCCAGTACTTC. Encoded protein: CASGPLAGSQETQYF. The rearrangement uses TRBV12-5 and TRBJ2-5, with 9 bases fitting TRBD2. Per germline, CDR1 LGHNT and CDR2 FRNRAP. V was pared by 6 bases and J by 2 bases, with 7 bases of the junction left unmatched. CDR3 length: 15 amino acids.